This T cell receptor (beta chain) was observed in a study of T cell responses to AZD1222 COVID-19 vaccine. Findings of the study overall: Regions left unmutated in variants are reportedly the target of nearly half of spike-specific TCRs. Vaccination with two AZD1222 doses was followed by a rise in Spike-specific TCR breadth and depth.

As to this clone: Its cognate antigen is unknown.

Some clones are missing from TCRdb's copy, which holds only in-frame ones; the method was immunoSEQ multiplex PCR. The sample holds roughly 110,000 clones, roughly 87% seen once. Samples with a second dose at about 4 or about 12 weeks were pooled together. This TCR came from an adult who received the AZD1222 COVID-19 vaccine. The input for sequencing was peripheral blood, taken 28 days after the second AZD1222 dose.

CDR3 region: CASSPRGYGANVLTF. CDR3 DNA: TGTGCCAGCAGCCCCCGCGGGTACGGGGCCAACGTCCTGACTTTC. The V and J genes are TRBV7-9 and TRBJ2-6; tentative D call: TRBD2 (5 bases). The V end was cut by 5 bases, the J end by 4 bases, with 12 bases between. The CDR3 is made up of 15 amino acids. Germline CDR1 SEHNR, CDR2 FQNEAQ (reference sequence). Together with reference TRBV7-9 and TRBJ2-6, the CDR3 gives the full variable domain: DTGVSQNPRHKITKRGQNVTFRCDPISEHNRLYWYRQTLGQGPEFLTYFQNEAQLEKSRLLSDRFSAERPKGSFSTLEIQRTEQGDSAMYLCASSPRGYGANVLTFGAGSRLTVL.